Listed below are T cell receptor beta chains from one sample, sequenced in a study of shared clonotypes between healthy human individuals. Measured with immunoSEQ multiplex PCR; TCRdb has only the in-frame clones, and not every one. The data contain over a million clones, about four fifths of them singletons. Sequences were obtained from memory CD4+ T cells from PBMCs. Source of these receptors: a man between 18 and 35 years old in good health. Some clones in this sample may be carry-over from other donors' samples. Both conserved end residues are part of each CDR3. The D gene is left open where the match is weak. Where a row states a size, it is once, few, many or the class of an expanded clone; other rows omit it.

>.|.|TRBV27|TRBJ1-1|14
CASSWWGGDTEAFF
TGTGCCAGCAGTTGGTGGGGTGGGGACACTGAAGCTTTCTTT
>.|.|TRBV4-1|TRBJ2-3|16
CASSQGRGSGTDTQYF
TGCGCCAGCAGCCAAGGAAGGGGGTCGGGCACAGATACGCAGTATTTT
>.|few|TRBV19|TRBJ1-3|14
CATLSWISGNTIYF
TGTGCCACTCTGTCATGGATCTCTGGAAACACCATATATTTT
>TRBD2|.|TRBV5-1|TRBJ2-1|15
CASSLSGLAGVEQFF
TGCGCCAGCAGCTTGTCGGGACTAGCGGGTGTAGAGCAGTTCTTC
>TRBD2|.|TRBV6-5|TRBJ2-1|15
CASHRASGTNNEQFF
TGTGCCAGCCATCGGGCTAGCGGGACCAACAATGAGCAGTTCTTC
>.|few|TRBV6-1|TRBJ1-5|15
CASSETFLGVQPQHF
TGTGCCAGCAGTGAAACTTTTCTGGGGGTTCAGCCCCAGCATTTT
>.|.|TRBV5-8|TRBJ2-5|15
CASSPPPRAGETQYF
TGTGCCAGCAGCCCGCCCCCCCGGGCGGGAGAGACCCAGTACTTC
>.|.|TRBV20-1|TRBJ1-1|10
CSAVNTEAFF
TGCAGTGCAGTGAACACTGAAGCTTTCTTT
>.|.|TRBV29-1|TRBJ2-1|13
CSVEAGSYNEQFF
TGCAGCGTTGAAGCAGGGTCCTACAATGAGCAGTTCTTC
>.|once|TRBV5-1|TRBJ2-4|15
CASSLVDGGRDIQYF
TGCGCCAGCAGCTTGGTCGATGGGGGCCGGGACATTCAGTACTTC
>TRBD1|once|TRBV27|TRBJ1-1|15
CASRPLTGGSTEAFF
TGTGCCAGCAGGCCCCTGACAGGGGGAAGCACTGAAGCTTTCTTT
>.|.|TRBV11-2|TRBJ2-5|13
CASSSGLTETQYF
TGTGCCAGCAGCTCGGGACTGACAGAGACCCAGTACTTC
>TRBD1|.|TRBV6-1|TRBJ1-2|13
CASSGQGNYGYTF
TGTGCCAGCAGTGGACAGGGGAACTATGGCTACACCTTC
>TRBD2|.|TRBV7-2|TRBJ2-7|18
CASSRTTSGRGGSYEQYF
TGTGCCAGCAGCCGGACCACTAGCGGGAGAGGCGGCTCCTACGAGCAGTACTTC
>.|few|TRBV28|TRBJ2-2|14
CASSSNYPAGELFF
TGTGCCAGCAGCTCCAACTACCCGGCCGGGGAGCTGTTTTTT
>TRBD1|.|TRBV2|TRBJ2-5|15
CASMGQGVGGETQYF
TGTGCCAGCATGGGACAGGGGGTAGGTGGAGAGACCCAGTACTTC
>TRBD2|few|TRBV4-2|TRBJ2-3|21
CASSQSPGLAGGLSSTDTQYF
TGTGCCAGCAGCCAAAGTCCGGGACTAGCGGGAGGTTTATCTAGCACAGATACGCAGTATTTT
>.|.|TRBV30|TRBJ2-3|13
CAWSVHGTDTQYF
TGTGCCTGGAGTGTACACGGGACAGATACGCAGTATTTT
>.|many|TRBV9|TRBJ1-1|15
CASSSQTGLNTEAFF
TGTGCCAGCAGCTCCCAGACAGGTTTGAACACTGAAGCTTTCTTT
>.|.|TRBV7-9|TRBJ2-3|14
CASSLAGETNTQYF
TGTGCCAGCAGCTTAGCTGGGGAGACAAATACGCAGTATTTT
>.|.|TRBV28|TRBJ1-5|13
CASSLYGNQPQHF
TGTGCCAGCAGTTTATACGGCAATCAGCCCCAGCATTTT
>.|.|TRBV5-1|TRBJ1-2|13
CASSHLRGSGYTF
TGCGCCAGCAGCCACCTGCGGGGGTCTGGCTACACCTTC
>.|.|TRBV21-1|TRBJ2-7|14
CATTGVAGPSEQYF
TGTGCCACCACGGGGGTAGCGGGACCTAGCGAGCAGTACTTC
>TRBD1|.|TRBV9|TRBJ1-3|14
CASSAGQPGNTIYF
TGTGCCAGCAGCGCGGGACAGCCTGGAAACACCATATATTTT
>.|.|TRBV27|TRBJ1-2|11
CASSRDGYYTF
TGTGCCAGCAGTAGGGACGGCTACTACACCTTC
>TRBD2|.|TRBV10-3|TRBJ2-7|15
CAISGGAGGGSEQYF
TGTGCCATCAGCGGGGGGGCCGGCGGTGGTAGCGAGCAGTACTTC
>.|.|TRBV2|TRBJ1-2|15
CASSVNGGSVDGYTF
TGTGCCAGCAGTGTTAACGGGGGCTCAGTAGATGGCTACACCTTC
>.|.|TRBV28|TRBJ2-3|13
CASSTGTTDTQYF
TGTGCCAGCAGTACAGGGACAACAGATACGCAGTATTTT
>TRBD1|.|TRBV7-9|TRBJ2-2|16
CASSRPSDRGVGELFF
TGTGCCAGCAGCCGCCCCTCGGACAGGGGAGTAGGAGAGCTGTTTTTT
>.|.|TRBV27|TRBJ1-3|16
CASSFNRASSGNTIYF
TGTGCCAGCAGTTTCAACAGGGCTTCCTCTGGAAACACCATATATTTT
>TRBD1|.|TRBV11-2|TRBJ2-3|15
CASSPTGDGTDTQYF
TGTGCCAGCAGCCCGACAGGGGATGGAACAGATACGCAGTATTTT
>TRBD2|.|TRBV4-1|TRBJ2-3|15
CASSLPLGGTDTQYF
TGCGCCAGCAGCCTCCCCCTCGGGGGGACAGATACGCAGTATTTT
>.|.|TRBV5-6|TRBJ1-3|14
CASSAGSSGNTIYF
TGTGCCAGCAGCGCCGGGAGCTCTGGAAACACCATATATTTT
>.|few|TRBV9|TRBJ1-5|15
CASSVSSRTNQPQHF
TGTGCCAGCAGCGTTTCGTCCCGAACTAATCAGCCCCAGCATTTT
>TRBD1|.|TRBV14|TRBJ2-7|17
CASSPLRAQGGMNEQYF
TGTGCCAGCAGCCCTCTCCGGGCACAGGGGGGTATGAACGAGCAGTACTTC
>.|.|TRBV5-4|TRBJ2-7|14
CASSLGVGTGEQYF
TGTGCCAGCAGCTTGGGGGTTGGGACCGGCGAGCAGTACTTC
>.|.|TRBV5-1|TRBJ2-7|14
CASSMDPSTYEQYF
TGCGCCAGCAGCATGGACCCTTCCACCTACGAGCAGTACTTC
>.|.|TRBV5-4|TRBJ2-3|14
CASSLTKRKDTQYF
TGTGCCAGCAGCTTGACTAAGCGGAAAGATACGCAGTATTTT
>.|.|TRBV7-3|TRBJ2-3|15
CASSSEPTSTDTQYF
TGTGCCAGCAGCTCTGAGCCAACTAGCACAGATACGCAGTATTTT
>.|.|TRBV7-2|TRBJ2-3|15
CASSPYTTSTDTQYF
TGTGCCAGCAGCCCCTACACGACTAGCACAGATACGCAGTATTTT
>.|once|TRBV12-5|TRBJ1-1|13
CASGPSSDTEAFF
TGTGCTAGTGGTCCAAGTTCGGACACTGAAGCTTTCTTT
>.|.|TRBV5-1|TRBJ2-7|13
CASSLWTSYEQYF
TGCGCCAGCAGCTTGTGGACTTCCTACGAGCAGTACTTC
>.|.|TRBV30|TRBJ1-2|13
CAWAPIGDYGYTF
TGTGCCTGGGCCCCCATCGGGGATTATGGCTACACCTTC
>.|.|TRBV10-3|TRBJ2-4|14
CAISDRQSMDIQYF
TGTGCCATCAGTGATCGGCAAAGCATGGACATTCAGTACTTC
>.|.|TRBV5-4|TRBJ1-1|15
CASRSPGREDTEAFF
TGTGCCAGCAGGTCCCCGGGGCGGGAGGACACTGAAGCTTTCTTT
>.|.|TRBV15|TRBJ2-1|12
CATSKLSVEQFF
TGTGCCACCAGCAAGTTGTCAGTTGAGCAGTTCTTC
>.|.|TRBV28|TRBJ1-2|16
CASSLGLSGDQGGYTF
TGTGCCAGCAGTTTAGGCTTGAGTGGGGACCAAGGAGGCTACACCTTC
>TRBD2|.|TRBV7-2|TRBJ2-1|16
CASSSQSGRAGNEQFF
TGTGCCAGCAGCTCCCAGAGCGGGAGGGCCGGGAATGAGCAGTTCTTC
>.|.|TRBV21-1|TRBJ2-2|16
CASSKEGHQNTGELFF
TGTGCCAGCAGCAAAGAGGGGCACCAGAACACCGGGGAGCTGTTTTTT
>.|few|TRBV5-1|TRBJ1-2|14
CASSALTGYYGYTF
TGCGCCAGCAGCGCCCTCACCGGGTACTATGGCTACACCTTC
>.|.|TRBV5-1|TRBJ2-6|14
CASSALAGANVLTF
TGCGCCAGCAGCGCGTTAGCTGGGGCCAACGTCCTGACTTTC
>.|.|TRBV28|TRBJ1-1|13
CASSFARTLKAFF
TGTGCCAGCAGTTTTGCCCGAACCCTGAAGGCTTTCTTT
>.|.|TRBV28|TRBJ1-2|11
CASNALGGYTF
TGTGCCAGCAATGCCTTGGGGGGCTACACCTTC